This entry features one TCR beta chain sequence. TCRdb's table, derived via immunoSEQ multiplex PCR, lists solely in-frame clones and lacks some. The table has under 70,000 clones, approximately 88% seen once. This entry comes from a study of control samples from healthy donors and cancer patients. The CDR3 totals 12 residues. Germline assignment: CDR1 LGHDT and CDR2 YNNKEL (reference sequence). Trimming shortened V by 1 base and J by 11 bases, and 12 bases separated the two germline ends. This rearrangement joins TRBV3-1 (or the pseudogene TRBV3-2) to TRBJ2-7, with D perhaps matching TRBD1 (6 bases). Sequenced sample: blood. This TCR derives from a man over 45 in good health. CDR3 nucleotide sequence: TGTGCCAGCAGCCAAGGGACAGTATCTAAGTACTTC. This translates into CASSQGTVSKYF.